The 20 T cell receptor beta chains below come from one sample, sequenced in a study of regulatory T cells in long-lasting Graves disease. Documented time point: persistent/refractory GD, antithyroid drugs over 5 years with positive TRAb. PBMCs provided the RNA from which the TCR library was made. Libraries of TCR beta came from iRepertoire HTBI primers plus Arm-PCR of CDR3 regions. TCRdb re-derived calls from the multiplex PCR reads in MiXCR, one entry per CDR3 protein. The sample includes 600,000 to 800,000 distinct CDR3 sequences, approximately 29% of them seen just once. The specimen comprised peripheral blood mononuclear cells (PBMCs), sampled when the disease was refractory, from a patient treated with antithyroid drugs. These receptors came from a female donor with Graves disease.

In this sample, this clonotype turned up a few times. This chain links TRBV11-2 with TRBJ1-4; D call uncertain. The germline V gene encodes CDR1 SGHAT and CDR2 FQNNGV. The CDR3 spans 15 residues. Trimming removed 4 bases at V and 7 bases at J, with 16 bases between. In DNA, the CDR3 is TGTGCCAGCAGCTCTCAACAGCCCTCTTTTGAAAAACTGTTTTTT. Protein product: CASSSQQPSFEKLFF.

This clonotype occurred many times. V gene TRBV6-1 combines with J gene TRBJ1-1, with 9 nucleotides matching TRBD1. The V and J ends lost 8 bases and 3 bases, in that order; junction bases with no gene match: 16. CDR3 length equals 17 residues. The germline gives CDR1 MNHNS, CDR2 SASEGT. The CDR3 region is CASRSHRDRDIDTEAFF. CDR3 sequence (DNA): TGTGCCAGCCGAAGCCACCGGGACAGGGATATCGACACTGAAGCTTTCTTT.

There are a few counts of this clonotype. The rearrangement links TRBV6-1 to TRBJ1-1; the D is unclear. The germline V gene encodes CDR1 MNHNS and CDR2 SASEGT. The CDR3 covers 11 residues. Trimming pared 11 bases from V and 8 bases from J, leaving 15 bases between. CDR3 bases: TGTGCCGGGATGTTGGGAGGCGAAGCTTTCTTT. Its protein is CAGMLGGEAFF.

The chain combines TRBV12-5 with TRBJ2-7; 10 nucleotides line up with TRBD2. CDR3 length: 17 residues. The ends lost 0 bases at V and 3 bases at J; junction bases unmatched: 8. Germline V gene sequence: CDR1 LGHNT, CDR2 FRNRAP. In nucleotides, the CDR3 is TGTGCTAGTGGTTTGGTACAAGGACTAGCGGCAATCTACGAGCAGTACTTC. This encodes CASGLVQGLAAIYEQYF. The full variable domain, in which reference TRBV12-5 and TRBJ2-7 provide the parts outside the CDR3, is DARVTQTPRHKVTEMGQEVTMRCQPILGHNTVFWYRQTMMQGLELLAYFRNRAPLDDSGMPKDRFSAEMPDATLATLKIQPSEPRDSAVYFCASGLVQGLAAIYEQYFGPGTRLTVT.

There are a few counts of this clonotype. As DNA, the CDR3 is TGCGCCAGCAGATCCGGGACAGGGGAGTCACCCCTCCACTTT. It codes for CASRSGTGESPLHF. This chain links TRBV5-1 with TRBJ1-6; TRBD1 matches 10 bases. CDR1 and CDR2 from the germline V gene are SGHRS and YFSETQ. This CDR3 contains 14 residues. Trimming removed 5 bases from V and 10 bases from J; junction bases left unmatched: 6.

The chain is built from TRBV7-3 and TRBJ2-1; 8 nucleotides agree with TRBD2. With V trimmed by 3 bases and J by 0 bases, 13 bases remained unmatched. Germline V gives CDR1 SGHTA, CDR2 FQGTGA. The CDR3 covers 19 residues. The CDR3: CASSFSSGLFRPSYNEQFF. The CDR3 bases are TGTGCCAGCAGCTTCTCTAGCGGGTTATTTAGACCCTCCTACAATGAGCAGTTCTTC.

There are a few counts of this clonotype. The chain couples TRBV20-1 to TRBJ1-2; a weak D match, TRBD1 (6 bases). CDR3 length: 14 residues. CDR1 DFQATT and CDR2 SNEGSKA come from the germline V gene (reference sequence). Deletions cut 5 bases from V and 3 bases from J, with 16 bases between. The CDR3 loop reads CSAQGGVLDYGYTF. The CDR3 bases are TGCAGTGCTCAAGGGGGGGTCTTGGACTATGGCTACACCTTC.

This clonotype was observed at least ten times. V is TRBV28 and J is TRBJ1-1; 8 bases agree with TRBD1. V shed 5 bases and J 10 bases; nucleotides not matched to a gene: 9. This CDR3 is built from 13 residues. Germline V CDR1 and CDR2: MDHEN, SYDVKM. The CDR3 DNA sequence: TGTGCCAGCAGTAACCACAGGGGGGAGAGAGCTTTCTTT. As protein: CASSNHRGERAFF.

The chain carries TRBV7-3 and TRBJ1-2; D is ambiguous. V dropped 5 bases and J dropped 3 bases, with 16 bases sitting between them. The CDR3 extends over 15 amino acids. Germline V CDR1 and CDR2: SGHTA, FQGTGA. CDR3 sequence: CASSNGPGSDYGYTF. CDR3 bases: TGTGCCAGCAGCAATGGGCCGGGGTCGGACTATGGCTACACCTTC.

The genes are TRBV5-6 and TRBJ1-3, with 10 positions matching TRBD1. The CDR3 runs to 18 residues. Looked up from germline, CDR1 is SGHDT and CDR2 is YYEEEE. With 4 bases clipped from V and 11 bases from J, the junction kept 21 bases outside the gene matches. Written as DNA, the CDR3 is TGTGCCAGCAGCCGAGGACAGGGGGTCCAACCCCTTCAAACCGCCATATATTTT. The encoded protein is CASSRGQGVQPLQTAIYF.

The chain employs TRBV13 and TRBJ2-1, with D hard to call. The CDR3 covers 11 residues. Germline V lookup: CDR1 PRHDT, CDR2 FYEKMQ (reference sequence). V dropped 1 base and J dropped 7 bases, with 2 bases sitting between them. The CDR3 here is CASSLDNEQFF. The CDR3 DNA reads TGTGCCAGCAGCTTAGATAATGAGCAGTTCTTC.

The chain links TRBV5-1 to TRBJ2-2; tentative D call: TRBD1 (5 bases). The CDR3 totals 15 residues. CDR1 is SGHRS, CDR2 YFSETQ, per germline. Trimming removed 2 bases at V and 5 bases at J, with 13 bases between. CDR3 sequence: CASSFRSGYTGELFF. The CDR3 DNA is TGCGCCAGCAGCTTCCGCTCAGGGTATACCGGGGAGCTGTTTTTT.

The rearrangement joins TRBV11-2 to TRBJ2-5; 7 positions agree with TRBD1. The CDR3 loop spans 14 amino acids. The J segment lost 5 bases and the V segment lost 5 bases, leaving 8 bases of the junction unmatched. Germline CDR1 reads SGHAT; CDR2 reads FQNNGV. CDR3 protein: CASSHVDRVETQYF. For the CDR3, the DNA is TGTGCCAGCAGCCATGTAGACAGGGTGGAGACCCAGTACTTC.

The CDR3: CSGQAGDTEAFF. CDR3 in DNA: TGCAGCGGCCAGGCCGGGGACACTGAAGCTTTCTTT. The chain has TRBV29-1 and TRBJ1-1; no reliable D call. CDR1 and CDR2 from the germline V gene are SQVTM and ANQGSEA. The CDR3 consists of 12 residues. V lost 7 bases and J lost 3, with 12 bases in between. Full variable domain (remainder filled in from reference TRBV29-1 and TRBJ1-1): SAVISQKPSRDICQRGTSLTIQCQVDSQVTMMFWYRQQPGQSLTLIATANQGSEATYESGFVIDKFPISRPNLTFSTLTVSNMSPEDSSIYLCSGQAGDTEAFFGQGTRLTVV.

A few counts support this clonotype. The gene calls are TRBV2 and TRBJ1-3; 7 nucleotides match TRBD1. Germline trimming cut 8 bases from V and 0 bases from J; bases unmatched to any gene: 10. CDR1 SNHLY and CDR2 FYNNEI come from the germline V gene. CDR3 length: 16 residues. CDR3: CASRRDRWGSGNTIYF. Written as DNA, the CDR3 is TGTGCCAGCCGTAGGGACAGATGGGGCTCTGGAAACACCATATATTTT.

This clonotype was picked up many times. This CDR3 reads CASSLGGAEGYTF. CDR3 in DNA: TGTGCCAGCAGCTTAGGTGGGGCTGAGGGCTACACCTTC. The V and J genes are TRBV7-3 and TRBJ1-2, with D possibly TRBD1 on 5 matching bases. The CDR3 length is 13 residues. The germline V and J ends were trimmed by 2 bases and 8 bases, with 12 bases remaining between them. Germline values: CDR1 SGHTA, CDR2 FQGTGA.

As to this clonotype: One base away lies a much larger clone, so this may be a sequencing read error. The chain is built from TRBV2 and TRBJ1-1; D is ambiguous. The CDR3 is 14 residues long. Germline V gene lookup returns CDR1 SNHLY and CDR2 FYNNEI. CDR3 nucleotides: TGTGCCAGCAGTGAGGTCCTGCTCGGCACTGAAACTTTCTTT. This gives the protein CASSEVLLGTETFF.

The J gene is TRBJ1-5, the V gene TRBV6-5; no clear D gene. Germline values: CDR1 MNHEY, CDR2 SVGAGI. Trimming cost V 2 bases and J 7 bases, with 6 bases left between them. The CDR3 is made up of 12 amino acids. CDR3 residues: CASSYVGQPQHF. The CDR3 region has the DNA TGTGCCAGCAGTTACGTCGGGCAGCCCCAGCATTTT.

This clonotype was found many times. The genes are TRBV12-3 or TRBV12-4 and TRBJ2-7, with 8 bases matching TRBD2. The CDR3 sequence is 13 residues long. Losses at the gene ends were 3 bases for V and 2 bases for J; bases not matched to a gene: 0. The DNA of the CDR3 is TGTGCCAGCAGTTTCGGGAGGGCCTACGAGCAGTACTTC. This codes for CASSFGRAYEQYF.

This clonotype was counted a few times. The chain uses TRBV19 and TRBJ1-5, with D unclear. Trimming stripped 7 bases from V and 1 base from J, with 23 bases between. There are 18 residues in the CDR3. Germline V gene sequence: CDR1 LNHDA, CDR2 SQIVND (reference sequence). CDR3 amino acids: CASNVPRSGMRSNQPQHF. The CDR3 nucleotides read TGTGCCAGTAATGTCCCCCGGAGTGGGATGCGAAGCAATCAGCCCCAGCATTTT.